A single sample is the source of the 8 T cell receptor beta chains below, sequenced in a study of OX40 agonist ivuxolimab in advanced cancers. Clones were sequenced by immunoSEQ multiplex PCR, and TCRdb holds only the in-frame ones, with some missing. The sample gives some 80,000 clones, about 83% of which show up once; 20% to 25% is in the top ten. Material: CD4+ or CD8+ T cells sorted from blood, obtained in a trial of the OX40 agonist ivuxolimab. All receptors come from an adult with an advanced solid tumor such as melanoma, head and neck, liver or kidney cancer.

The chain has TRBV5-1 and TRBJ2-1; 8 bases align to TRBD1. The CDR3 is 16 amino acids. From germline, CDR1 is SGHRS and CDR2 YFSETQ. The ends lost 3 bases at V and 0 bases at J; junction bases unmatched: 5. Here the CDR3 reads CASSWGQASSYNEQFF. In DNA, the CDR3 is TGCGCCAGCAGCTGGGGACAGGCCAGCTCCTACAATGAGCAGTTCTTC.

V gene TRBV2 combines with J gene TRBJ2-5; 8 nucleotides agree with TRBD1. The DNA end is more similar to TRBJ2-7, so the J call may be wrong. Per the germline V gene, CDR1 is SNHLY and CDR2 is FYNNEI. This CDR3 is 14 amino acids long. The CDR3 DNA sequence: TGTGCCAGCAGTGCCACCGGGACAGGCTACGAGCAGTACTTC. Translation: CASSATGTGYEQYF.

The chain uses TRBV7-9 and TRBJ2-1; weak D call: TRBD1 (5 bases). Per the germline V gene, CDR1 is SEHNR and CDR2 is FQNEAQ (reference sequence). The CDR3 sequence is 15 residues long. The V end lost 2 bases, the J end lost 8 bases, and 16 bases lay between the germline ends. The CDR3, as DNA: TGTGCCAGCAGCTTATGGCAGGGCTTGGACGATGAGCAGTTCTTC. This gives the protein CASSLWQGLDDEQFF.

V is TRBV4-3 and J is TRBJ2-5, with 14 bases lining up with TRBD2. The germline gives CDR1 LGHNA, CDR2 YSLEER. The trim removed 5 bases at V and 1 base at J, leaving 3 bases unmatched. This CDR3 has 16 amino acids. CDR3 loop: CASSLGLAGGQETQYF. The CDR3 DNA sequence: TGCGCCAGCAGCTTAGGACTAGCGGGGGGCCAAGAGACCCAGTACTTC.

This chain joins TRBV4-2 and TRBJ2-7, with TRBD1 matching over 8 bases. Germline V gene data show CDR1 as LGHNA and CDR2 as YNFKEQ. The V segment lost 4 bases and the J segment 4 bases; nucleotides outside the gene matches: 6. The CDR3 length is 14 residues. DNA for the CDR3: TGTGCCAGCAGCCGGACAGGGATCGATTACGAGCAGTACTTC. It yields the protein CASSRTGIDYEQYF.

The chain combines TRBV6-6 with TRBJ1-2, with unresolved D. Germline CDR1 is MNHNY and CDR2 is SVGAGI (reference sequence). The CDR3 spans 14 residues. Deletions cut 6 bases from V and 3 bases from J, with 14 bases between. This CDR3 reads CASSPLGLDYGYTF. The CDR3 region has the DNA TGTGCCAGCAGCCCACTAGGACTGGACTATGGCTACACCTTC.

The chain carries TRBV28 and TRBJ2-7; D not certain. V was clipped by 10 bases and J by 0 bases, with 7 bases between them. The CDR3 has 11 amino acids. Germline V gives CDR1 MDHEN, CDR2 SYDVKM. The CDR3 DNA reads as TGTGCCACCGAGAGCTCCTACGAGCAGTACTTC. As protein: CATESSYEQYF.

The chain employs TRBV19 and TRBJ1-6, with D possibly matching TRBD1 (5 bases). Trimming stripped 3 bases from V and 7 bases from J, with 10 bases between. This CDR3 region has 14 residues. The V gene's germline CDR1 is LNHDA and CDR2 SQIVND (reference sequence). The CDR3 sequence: CASSMGLENSPLHF. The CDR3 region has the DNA TGTGCCAGTAGTATGGGACTGGAGAATTCACCCCTCCACTTT.